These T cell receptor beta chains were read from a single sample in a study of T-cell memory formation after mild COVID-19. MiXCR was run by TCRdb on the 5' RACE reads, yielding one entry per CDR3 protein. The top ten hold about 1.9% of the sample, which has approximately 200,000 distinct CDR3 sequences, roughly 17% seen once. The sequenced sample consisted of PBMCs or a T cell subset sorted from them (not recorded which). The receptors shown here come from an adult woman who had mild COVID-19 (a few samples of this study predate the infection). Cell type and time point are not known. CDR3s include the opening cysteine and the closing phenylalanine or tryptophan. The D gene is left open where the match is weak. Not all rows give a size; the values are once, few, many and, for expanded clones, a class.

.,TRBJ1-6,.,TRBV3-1,TGTGCCAGCAGCCAAGGAGGCATGAGTAATTCACCCCTCCACTTT,CASSQGGMSNSPLHF
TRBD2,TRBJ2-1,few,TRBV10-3,TGTGCCATCAGTCCATCCGGGACTAACAATGAGCAGTTCTTC,CAISPSGTNNEQFF
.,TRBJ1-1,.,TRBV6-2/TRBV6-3,TGTGCCAGCAGCCCTGGCCCCAGGAGCGGGTTCCTGAACACTGAAGCTTTCTTT,CASSPGPRSGFLNTEAFF
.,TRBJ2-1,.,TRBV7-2,TGTGCCAGCAGCTTAAGGGGCCTCACCAGGGCCAATGAGCAGTTCTTC,CASSLRGLTRANEQFF
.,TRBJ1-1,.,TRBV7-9,TGTGCCAGCAGCGCCACCCAGACCGGGACTGAAGCTTTCTTT,CASSATQTGTEAFF
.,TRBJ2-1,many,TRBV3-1,TGTGCCAGCAGCCAAGGGACGGGATATAGCTCCTACAATGAGCAGTTCTTC,CASSQGTGYSSYNEQFF
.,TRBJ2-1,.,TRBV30,TGTGCCTGGCAGAAAGGTGGGAGTGAGCAGTTCTTC,CAWQKGGSEQFF
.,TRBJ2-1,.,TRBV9,TGTGCCAGCAGCGCCCGCGGCCTTAGCGACAATGAGCAGTTCTTC,CASSARGLSDNEQFF
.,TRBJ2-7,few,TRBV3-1,TGTGCCAGCAGCCAAGATCCATACGAGCAGTACTTC,CASSQDPYEQYF
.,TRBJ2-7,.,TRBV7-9,TGTGCCAGCAGCTCCCTCGCGGGCGAGCAGTACTTC,CASSSLAGEQYF
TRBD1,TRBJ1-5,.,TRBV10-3,TGTGCCACAGCCCCCGACAGGGGATATAGCAATCAGCCCCAGCATTTT,CATAPDRGYSNQPQHF
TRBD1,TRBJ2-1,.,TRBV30,TGTGCCTCGAACCGGGGACAGGGTACGGGTTATGAGCAGTTCTTC,CASNRGQGTGYEQFF
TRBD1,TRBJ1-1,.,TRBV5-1,TGCGCCAGCAGCTTGGTAGGACAGGGGGCATCCACTGAAGCTTTCTTT,CASSLVGQGASTEAFF
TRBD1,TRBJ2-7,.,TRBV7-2,TGTGCCAGCAGCTTACCCTTGGGACAGGGGGCCTACGAGCAGTACTTC,CASSLPLGQGAYEQYF
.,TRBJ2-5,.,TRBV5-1,TGCGCCAGCAGCGATCCTACAGGGAGAGAGACCCAGTACTTC,CASSDPTGRETQYF
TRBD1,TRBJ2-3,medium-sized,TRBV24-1,TGTGCCACCAGTGGTCACCTCTCACGGAACCCGGGACAGGCCCGGAGGACGAACACAGATACGCAGTATTTT,CATSGHLSRNPGQARRTNTDTQYF
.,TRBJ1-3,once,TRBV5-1,TGCGCCAGCAGCACGGACTCTGGAAACACCATATATTTT,CASSTDSGNTIYF
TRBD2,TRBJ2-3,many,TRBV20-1,TGCAGTGCTACCCAGACTAGCGGGGTCTTCACAGATACGCAGTATTTT,CSATQTSGVFTDTQYF
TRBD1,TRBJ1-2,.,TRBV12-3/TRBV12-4,TGTGCCAGCAGTTTTCGGCAGGGGGCCGAGGGCTACACCTTC,CASSFRQGAEGYTF
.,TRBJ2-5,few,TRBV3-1,TGTGCCAGCAGCCAGCGGGAACCTCAAGAGACCCAGTACTTC,CASSQREPQETQYF
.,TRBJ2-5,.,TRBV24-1,TGTGCCACCAGTGATGGGGGGACCAGCCGCGGGACCCAGTACTTC,CATSDGGTSRGTQYF
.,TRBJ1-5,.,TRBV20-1,TGCAGTGCTAGAGGGGACGGCGATCAGCCCCAGCATTTT,CSARGDGDQPQHF
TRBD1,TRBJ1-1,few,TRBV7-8,TGTGCCAGCAGCTCATCTGACAGGGGAGAATTGAACACTGAAGCTTTCTTT,CASSSSDRGELNTEAFF
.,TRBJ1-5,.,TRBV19,TGTGCCAGTGCCGGGTGGGATCAGCCCCAGCATTTT,CASAGWDQPQHF
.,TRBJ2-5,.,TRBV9,TGTGCCAGCAGCTCCTCCTGGGTGGAGACCCAGTACTTC,CASSSSWVETQYF
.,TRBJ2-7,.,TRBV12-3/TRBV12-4,TGTGCCAGCAGTAAGGACAGATCCTACGAGCAGTACTTC,CASSKDRSYEQYF
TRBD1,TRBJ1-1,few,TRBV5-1,TGCGCCAGCAGACAAGGGGGCGATGGCACTGAAGCTTTCTTT,CASRQGGDGTEAFF
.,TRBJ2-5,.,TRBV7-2,TGTGCCAGCAGCTCTTCGAGGAGACAGCGGTCAAAGACCCAGTACTTC,CASSSSRRQRSKTQYF
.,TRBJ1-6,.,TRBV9,TGTGCCAGCAGCGTAGGGACAGTATCGAATTCACCCCTCCACTTT,CASSVGTVSNSPLHF
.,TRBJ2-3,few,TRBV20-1,TGCAGTGCTAGACCCCGCCCCCCAAGCACAGATACGCAGTATTTT,CSARPRPPSTDTQYF
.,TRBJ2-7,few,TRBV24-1,TGTGCCACCGTCGAGGGCGAGGGCTACGAGCAGTACTTC,CATVEGEGYEQYF
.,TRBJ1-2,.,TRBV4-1,TGCGCCAGCAGCCAAGATCGGGGCAGGGAGTATGGCTACACCTTC,CASSQDRGREYGYTF
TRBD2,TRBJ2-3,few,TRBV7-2,TGTGCCAGCAGCTTCGGCGGGAGGGTTCCAGATACGCAGTATTTT,CASSFGGRVPDTQYF
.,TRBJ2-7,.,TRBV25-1,TGTGCCAGCAGGTCCACGGACTACTCCTACGAGCAGTACTTC,CASRSTDYSYEQYF
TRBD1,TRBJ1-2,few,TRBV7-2,TGTGCCAGCAGCCCAGGGGGCGCGGTGAGCTATGGCTACACCTTC,CASSPGGAVSYGYTF
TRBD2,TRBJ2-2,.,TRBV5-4,TGTGCCAGCAGCTCTTGGACTAGCGTAAGCACCGGGGAGCTGTTTTTT,CASSSWTSVSTGELFF
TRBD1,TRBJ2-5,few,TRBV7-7,TGTGCTAGCAGCTTAGCACAGGGGATGGGGGAGACCCAGTACTTC,CASSLAQGMGETQYF
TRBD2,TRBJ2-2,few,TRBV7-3,TGTGCCAGCAGTCGTTTCGGGACTAGCGACGGGGAGCTGTTTTTT,CASSRFGTSDGELFF
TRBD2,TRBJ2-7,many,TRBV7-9,TGTGCCAGCAGCTTAGGACTAGCGGGGGGTGTCTACGAGCAGTACTTC,CASSLGLAGGVYEQYF
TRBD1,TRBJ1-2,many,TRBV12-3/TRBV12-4,TGTGCCAGCAGGGGGGGGACAGACTATGGCTACACCTTC,CASRGGTDYGYTF
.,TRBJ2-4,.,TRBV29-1,TGCAGCGTTAGAAGGCTGGACAATAGTAGGATTCAGTACTTC,CSVRRLDNSRIQYF
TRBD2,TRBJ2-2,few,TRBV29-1,TGCAGCGTTTCCGGACTAGCGGGAGGAGCGGGGAACACCGGGGAGCTGTTTTTT,CSVSGLAGGAGNTGELFF
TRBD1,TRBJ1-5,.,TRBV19,TGTGCCAGTAACCCAGGGGGCGGCAATCAGCCCCAGCATTTT,CASNPGGGNQPQHF
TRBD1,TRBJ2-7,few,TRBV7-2,TGTGCCAGCAGCTTGTCAAGGGACAGGAACGCAGAGCAGTACTTC,CASSLSRDRNAEQYF
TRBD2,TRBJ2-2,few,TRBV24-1,TGTGCCACCTCTGGGGGACTAGCGGGAGGAATTGCCGGGGAGCTGTTTTTT,CATSGGLAGGIAGELFF
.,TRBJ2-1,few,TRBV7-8,TGTGCCAGCAGCTACCCCGGGACGGCCACCTACAATGAGCAGTTCTTC,CASSYPGTATYNEQFF
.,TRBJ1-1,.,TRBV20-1,TGCAGTGCTAGAGATCAGCGGGGCATTCGGCGGGCTTTCTTT,CSARDQRGIRRAFF
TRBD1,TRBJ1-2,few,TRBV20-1,TGCAGTGCTGCAACAGGGGGAGGTGGCTACACCTTC,CSAATGGGGYTF
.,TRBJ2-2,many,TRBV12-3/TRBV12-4,TGTGCCAGCAGTTTAGATAGGACTGGGAACACCGGGGAGCTGTTTTTT,CASSLDRTGNTGELFF
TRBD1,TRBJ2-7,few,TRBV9,TGTGCCAGCAGCCCGAACACTGGGACAGGGCCCTACGAGCAGTACTTC,CASSPNTGTGPYEQYF
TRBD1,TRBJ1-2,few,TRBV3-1,TGTGCCAGCAGCCAGGGAGACAGGGGCGATGGCTACACCTTC,CASSQGDRGDGYTF
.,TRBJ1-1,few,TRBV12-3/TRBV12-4,TGTGCCAGCAGTTTAGCGCCAGGGGCGGACACTGAAGCTTTCTTT,CASSLAPGADTEAFF
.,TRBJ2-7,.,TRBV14,TGTGCCAGCAGCCAAGATCTCAGGGTGCGCGAGCAGTACTTC,CASSQDLRVREQYF
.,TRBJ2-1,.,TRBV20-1,TGCAGTGCTAGCGTCGCGGCAAGGGGGAATAATGAGCAGTTCTTC,CSASVAARGNNEQFF
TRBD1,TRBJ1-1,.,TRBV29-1,TGCAGCGTTGAGATGGGACAGGTGGGCACTGAAGCTTTCTTT,CSVEMGQVGTEAFF
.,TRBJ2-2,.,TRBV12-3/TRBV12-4,TGTGCCAGCAGGGGTCCCTACACCGGGGAGCTGTTTTTT,CASRGPYTGELFF
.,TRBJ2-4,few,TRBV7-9,TGTGCCAGCAGCCCCCCGGGAATAGCCAAAAACATTCAGTACTTC,CASSPPGIAKNIQYF